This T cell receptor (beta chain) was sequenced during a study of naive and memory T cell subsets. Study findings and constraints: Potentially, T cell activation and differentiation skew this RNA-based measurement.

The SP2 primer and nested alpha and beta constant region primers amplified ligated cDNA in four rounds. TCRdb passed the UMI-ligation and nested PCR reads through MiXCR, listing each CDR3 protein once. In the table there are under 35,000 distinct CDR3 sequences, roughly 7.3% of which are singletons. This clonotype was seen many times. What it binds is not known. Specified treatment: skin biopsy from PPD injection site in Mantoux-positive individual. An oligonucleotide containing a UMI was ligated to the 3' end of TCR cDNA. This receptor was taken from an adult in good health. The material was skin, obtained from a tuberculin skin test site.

This CDR3 is CASSLTGTSVTGELFF. The CDR3 DNA is TGTGCCAGCAGCCTGACCGGGACTAGCGTTACCGGGGAGCTGTTTTTT. The V and J genes are TRBV11-2 and TRBJ2-2; 10 nucleotides match TRBD2. The germline V gene has CDR1 SGHAT and CDR2 FQNNGV. The trim removed 5 bases at V and 5 bases at J, leaving 8 bases unmatched. CDR3 length: 16 amino acids.